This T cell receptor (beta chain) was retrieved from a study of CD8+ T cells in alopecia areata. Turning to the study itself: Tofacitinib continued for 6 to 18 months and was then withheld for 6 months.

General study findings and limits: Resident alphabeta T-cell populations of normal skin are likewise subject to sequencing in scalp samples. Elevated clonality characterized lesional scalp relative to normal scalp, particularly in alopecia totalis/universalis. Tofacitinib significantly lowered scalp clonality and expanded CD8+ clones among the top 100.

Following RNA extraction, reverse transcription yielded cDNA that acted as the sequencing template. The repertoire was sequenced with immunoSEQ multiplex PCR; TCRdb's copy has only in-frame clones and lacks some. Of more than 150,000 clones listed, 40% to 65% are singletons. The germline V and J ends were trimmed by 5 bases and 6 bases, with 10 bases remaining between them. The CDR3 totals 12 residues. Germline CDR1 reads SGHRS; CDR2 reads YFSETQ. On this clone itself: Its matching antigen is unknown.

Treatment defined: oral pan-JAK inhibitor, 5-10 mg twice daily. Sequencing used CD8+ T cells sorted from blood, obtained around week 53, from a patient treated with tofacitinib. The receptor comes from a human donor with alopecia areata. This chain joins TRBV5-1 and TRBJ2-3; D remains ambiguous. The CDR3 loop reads CASRSDPDTQYF. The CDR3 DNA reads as TGCGCCAGCAGATCCGACCCGGATACGCAGTATTTT.